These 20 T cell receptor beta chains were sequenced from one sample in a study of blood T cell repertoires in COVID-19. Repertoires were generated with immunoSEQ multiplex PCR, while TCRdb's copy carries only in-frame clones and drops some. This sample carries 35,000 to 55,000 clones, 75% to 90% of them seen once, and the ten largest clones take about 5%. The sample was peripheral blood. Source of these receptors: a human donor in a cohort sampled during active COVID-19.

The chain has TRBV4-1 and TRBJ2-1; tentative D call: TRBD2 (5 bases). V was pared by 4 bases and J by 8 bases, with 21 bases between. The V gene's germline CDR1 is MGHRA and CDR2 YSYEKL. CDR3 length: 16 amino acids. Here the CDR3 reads CASSPFGGLRKDEQFF. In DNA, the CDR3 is TGCGCCAGCAGCCCCTTTGGCGGACTTAGAAAAGATGAGCAGTTCTTC.

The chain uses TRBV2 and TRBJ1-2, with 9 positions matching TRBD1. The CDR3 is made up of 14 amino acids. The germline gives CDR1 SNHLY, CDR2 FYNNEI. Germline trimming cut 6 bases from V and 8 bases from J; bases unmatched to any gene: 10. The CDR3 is CASSVRQGEGGYTF. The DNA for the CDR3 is TGTGCCAGCAGCGTACGACAGGGGGAGGGAGGCTACACCTTC.

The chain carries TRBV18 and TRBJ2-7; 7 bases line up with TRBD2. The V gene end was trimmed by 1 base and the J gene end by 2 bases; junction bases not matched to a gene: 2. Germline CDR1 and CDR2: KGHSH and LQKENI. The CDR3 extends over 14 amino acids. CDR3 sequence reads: CASSPRGGAYEQYF. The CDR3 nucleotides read TGTGCCAGCTCACCACGGGGGGGGGCCTACGAGCAGTACTTC.

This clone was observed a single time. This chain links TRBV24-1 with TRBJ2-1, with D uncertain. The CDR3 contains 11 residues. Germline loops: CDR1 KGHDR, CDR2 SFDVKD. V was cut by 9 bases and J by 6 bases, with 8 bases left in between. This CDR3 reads CATGLFNEQFF. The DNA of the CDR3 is TGTGCCACCGGGCTCTTCAATGAGCAGTTCTTC.

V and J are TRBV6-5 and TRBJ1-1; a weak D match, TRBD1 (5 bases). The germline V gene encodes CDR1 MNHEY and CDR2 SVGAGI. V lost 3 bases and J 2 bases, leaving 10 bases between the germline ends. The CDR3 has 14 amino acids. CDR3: CASSYGALNTEAFF. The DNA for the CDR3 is TGTGCCAGCAGTTATGGGGCTTTAAACACTGAAGCTTTCTTT.

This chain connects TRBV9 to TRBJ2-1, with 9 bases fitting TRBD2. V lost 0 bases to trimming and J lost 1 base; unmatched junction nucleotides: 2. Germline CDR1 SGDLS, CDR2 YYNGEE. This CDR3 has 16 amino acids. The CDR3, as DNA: TGTGCCAGCAGCGTAGGTCTAGCGGGGTCCTACAATGAGCAGTTCTTC. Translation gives CASSVGLAGSYNEQFF.

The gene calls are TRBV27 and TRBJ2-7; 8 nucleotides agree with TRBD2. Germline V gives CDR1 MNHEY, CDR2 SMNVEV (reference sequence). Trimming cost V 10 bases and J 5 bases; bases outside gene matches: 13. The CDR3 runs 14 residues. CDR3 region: CATRWQRESHEQYF. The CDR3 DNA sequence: TGTGCCACCAGATGGCAGCGGGAGTCCCACGAGCAGTACTTC.

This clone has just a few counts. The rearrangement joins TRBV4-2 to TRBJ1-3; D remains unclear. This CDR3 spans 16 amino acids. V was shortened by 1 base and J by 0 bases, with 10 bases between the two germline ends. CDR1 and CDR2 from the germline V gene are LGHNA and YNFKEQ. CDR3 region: CASSQVNRGSGNTIYF. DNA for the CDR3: TGTGCCAGCAGCCAAGTCAACCGGGGCTCTGGAAACACCATATATTTT.

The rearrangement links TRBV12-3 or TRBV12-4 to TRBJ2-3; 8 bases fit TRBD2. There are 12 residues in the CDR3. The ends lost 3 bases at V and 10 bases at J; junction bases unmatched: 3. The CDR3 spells CASSLTSVAQYF. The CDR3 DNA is TGTGCCAGCAGTTTGACTAGCGTCGCGCAGTATTTT.

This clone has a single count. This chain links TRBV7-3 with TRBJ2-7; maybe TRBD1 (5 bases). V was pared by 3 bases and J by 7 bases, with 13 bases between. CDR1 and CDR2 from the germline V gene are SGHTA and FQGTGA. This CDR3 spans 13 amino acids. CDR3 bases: TGTGCCAGCAGCTTCGGAGTGGGGCGGGAGCAGTACTTC. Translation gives CASSFGVGREQYF.

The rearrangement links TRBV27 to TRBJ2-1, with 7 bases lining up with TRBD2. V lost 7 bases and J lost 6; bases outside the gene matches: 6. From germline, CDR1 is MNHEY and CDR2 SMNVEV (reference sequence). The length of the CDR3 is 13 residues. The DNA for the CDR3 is TGTGCCAGCAACGGCGGGAGAGTCAATGAGCAGTTCTTC. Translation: CASNGGRVNEQFF.

CDR3 amino acids: CATSESGLAGNNEQFF. The CDR3 nucleotides read TGTGCCACCAGTGAATCCGGACTAGCGGGCAACAATGAGCAGTTCTTC. This chain links TRBV24-1 with TRBJ2-1, with TRBD2 identical over 11 bases. CDR1 KGHDR and CDR2 SFDVKD come from the germline V gene. Losses at the gene ends were 4 bases for V and 5 bases for J; bases not matched to a gene: 6. There are 16 residues in the CDR3.

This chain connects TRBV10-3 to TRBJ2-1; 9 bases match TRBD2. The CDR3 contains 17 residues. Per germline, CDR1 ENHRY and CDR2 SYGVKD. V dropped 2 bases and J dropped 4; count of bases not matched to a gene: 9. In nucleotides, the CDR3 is TGTGCCATCAGTGAGAGTTCGGCTAGCGGGGTATACAATGAGCAGTTCTTC. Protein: CAISESSASGVYNEQFF.

The CDR3 nucleotides are TGTGCCAGCAGCCGGGGACAGGGGAACTATGGCTACACCTTC. Encoded protein: CASSRGQGNYGYTF. The chain carries TRBV6-6 and TRBJ1-2, with 10 bases fitting TRBD1. Germline V gene sequence: CDR1 MNHNY, CDR2 SVGAGI (reference sequence). V shed 6 bases, J shed 2 bases, and the junction held 3 bases outside the gene matches. This CDR3 spans 14 amino acids.

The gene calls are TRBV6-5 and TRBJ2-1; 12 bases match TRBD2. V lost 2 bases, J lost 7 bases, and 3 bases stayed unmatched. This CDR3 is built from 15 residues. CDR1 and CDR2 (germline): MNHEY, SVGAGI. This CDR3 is CASSYRTSGTNEQFF. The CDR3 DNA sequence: TGTGCCAGCAGTTACAGGACTAGCGGGACAAATGAGCAGTTCTTC.

CDR3 region: CASSQGAGETQYF. The CDR3 DNA sequence: TGTGCCAGCAGCCAGGGGGCCGGGGAGACCCAGTACTTC. The chain couples TRBV14 to TRBJ2-5; D is possibly TRBD1 (6 bases). With 3 bases removed from V and 5 bases from J, the gap between germline ends came to 10 bases. The germline V gene has CDR1 SGHDN and CDR2 FVKESK. The CDR3 has 13 residues. Variable domain in full (rest from reference TRBV14 and TRBJ2-5): EAGVTQFPSHSVIEKGQTVTLRCDPISGHDNLYWYRRVMGKEIKFLLHFVKESKQDESGMPNNRFLAERTGGTYSTLKVQPAELEDSGVYFCASSQGAGETQYFGPGTRLLVL.

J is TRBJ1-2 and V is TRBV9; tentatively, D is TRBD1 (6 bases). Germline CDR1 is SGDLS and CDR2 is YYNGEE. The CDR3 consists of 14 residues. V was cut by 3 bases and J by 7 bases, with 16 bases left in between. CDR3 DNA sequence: TGTGCCAGCAGCGAGGGCAGTTGGGGGCCTGGCTACACCTTC. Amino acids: CASSEGSWGPGYTF.

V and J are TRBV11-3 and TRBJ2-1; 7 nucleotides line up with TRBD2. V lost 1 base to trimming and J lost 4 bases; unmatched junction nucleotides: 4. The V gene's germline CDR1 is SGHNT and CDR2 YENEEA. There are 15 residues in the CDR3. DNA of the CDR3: TGTGCCAGCAGCTTAGGCGGGAGAAGATACAATGAGCAGTTCTTC. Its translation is CASSLGGRRYNEQFF.

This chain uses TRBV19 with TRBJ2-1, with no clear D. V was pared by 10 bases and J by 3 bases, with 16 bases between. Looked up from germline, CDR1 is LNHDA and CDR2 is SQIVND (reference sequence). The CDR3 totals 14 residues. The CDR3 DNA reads TGTGCCACATCAACTCGACATGGCTACAATGAGCAGTTCTTC. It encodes CATSTRHGYNEQFF. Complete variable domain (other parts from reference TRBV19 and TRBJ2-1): DGGITQSPKYLFRKEGQNVTLSCEQNLNHDAMYWYRQDPGQGLRLIYYSQIVNDFQKGDIAEGYSVSREKKESFPLTVTSAQKNPTAFYLCATSTRHGYNEQFFGPGTRLTVL.

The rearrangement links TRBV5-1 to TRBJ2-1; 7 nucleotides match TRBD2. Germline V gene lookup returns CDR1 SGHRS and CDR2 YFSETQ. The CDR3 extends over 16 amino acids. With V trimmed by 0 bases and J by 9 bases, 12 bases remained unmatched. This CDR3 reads CASSLATGGGHTEQFF. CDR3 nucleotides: TGCGCCAGCAGCTTGGCCACGGGGGGAGGGCACACTGAGCAGTTCTTC.